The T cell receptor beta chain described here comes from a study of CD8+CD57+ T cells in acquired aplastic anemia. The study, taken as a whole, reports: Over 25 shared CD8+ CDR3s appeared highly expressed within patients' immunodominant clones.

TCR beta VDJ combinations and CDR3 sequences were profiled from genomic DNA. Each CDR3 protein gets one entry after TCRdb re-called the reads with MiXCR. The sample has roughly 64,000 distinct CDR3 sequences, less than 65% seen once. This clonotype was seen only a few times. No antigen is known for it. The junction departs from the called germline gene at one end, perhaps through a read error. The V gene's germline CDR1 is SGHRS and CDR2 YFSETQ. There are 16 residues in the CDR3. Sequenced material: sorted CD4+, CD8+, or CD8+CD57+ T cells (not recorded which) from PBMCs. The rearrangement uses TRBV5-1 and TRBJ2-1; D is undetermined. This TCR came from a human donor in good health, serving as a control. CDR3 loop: CASSEDARSSYNERFF. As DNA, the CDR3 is TGCGCCAGCAGCGAAGACGCTAGGAGCTCCTACAATGAGCGGTTCTTC.